This T cell receptor (beta chain) emerged from a study of beta chain features in type 1 diabetes. Study-level background: Healthy donors, compared against patients, showed similar age, gender and cell yields.

On this clone: Its antigen is still unknown.

Study-wide results and caveats: Moderately but significantly shorter TCRB CDR3s were found in Type 1 diabetes patients in all four CD4+ subsets. A pattern of fewer insertions and more deletions at VDJ junctions was seen in type 1 diabetes patients. Across patients, naive, central memory and Treg TCRB repertoires exhibited apparently greater similarity than was observed across healthy donors. Any HLA type influence on TCRB rearrangement was left unresolved here.

The study reverse transcribed the entire isolated RNA, so it sequenced expressed TCRB transcripts. Using immunoSEQ multiplex PCR, the repertoire was profiled, and TCRdb retains in-frame clones only, with some absent. Of about 230,000 clones listed, around 15% were seen once; the top ten hold about 0.092%. The sample comprised naive CD4+ T cells from blood. The origin of this receptor is a man aged 25-45 years with type 1 diabetes.

The DNA of the CDR3 is TGCAGCGTAACGGGACTAGCGAGGACCGGGGAGCTGTTTTTT. Residues: CSVTGLARTGELFF. The chain couples TRBV29-1 to TRBJ2-2; TRBD2 aligns across 10 bases. The CDR3 is 14 amino acids. Looked up from germline, CDR1 is SQVTM and CDR2 is ANQGSEA. The V and J ends lost 6 bases and 5 bases, in that order; junction bases with no gene match: 6.